The present T cell receptor (beta chain) was sequenced within a study of T cell repertoires in cytomegalovirus infection. The study's findings and limits: Within the response measured ex vivo, HLA-C-restricted CMV-specific TCR beta clonotypes were dominant. Public TCR beta family frequency separated CMV-and-HLA carriers, including in an independent cohort.

Trimming removed 0 bases at V and 6 bases at J, with 11 bases between. This CDR3 has 14 residues. CDR1 is MNHEY and CDR2 is SVGAGI in the germline V gene. From the reads, TCRdb called clonotypes with MiXCR, one entry per CDR3 protein. This sample has 350,000 to 450,000 distinct CDR3 sequences; over 15% occur once, and the top ten carry approximately 8%. This clonotype was detected a few times. Its antigen is as yet unknown. Sequenced input: PBMCs. This receptor was taken from a human donor in good health (CMV status not recorded). Some clones in this sample may be carry-over from other donors' samples. The chain carries TRBV6-5 and TRBJ1-1; D gene ambiguous. The CDR3 DNA is TGTGCCAGCAGTTACTCGGGTCCTGGCGCTGAAGCTTTCTTT. Residues: CASSYSGPGAEAFF.